In this sample, the clone carrying this T cell receptor beta chain turned up a few times. Antigen: not known. Germline lookup yields CDR1 MNHEY and CDR2 SVGEGT. The CDR3 is 16 amino acids. Trimming took 7 bases from V and 5 from J; bases not matched to a gene: 9. This record belongs to a study of human T cells and chemical hapten exposure. Looking at the study overall: Small pooled library volume differences chiefly drove per-sample TCR yield variation.

MiXCR was run by TCRdb on the RACE reads, yielding one entry per CDR3 protein. The sample lists 150,000 to 200,000 distinct CDR3 sequences, around 30% occurring once. Time point meaning: pre-sensitization, week 0. Treatment indicated: therapeutic diphenylcyclopropenone sensitization with weekly scalp DPC. Every patch test was put on after a blood sample was taken. Study-wide results and caveats: Donors in the study had alopecia, meaning their immune response may differ from healthy people's. DPC sensitization left the count of TCRs above 1 in 1000 unchanged.

The source material was whole blood, sampled in connection with sensitization to the hapten diphenylcyclopropenone (DPC). This chain links TRBV6-2 or TRBV6-3 with TRBJ2-7; the match to TRBD2 covers 15 bases. The receptor's source is a woman between 25 and 40 years old with alopecia areata. Some clones in this sample may be carry-over from other donors' samples. The DNA of the CDR3 is TGTGCCAGCACCTCCGCCGGGACTAGCGGGAGGAACGAGCAGTACTTC. Its protein is CASTSAGTSGRNEQYF.